This T cell receptor beta chain is from a study of blood T cells in healthy people across ages. The CDR3 is 15 amino acids. Per germline, CDR1 MNHEY and CDR2 SVGEGT. The germline V and J ends were trimmed by 2 bases and 3 bases, with 14 bases remaining between them. This clonotype showed up just a few times. It was with a sample-barcoded 5' primer and a J-beta primer mix that a second PCR of roughly 7 to 11 cycles was run. TCRdb analysed the 5' RACE reads with MiXCR anew, one entry per CDR3 protein. Of approximately 690,000 distinct CDR3 sequences in the sample, 58% were seen once. The source is a man in his 60s in good health. The J gene is TRBJ2-7, the V gene TRBV6-2 or TRBV6-3; D is possibly TRBD1 (6 bases). The sequencing sample was made of blood. CDR3 in amino acids: CASSYNLGQDYEQYF. CDR3 in DNA: TGTGCCAGCAGTTACAATTTGGGACAAGACTACGAGCAGTACTTC.